This TCR beta chain was recorded in a study of Graves' ophthalmopathy and Graves' hyperthyroidism. Investigators amplified TCR beta CDR3 regions from RNA transcripts. HTBI primers primed a first-round RT-PCR, and a second-round multiplex PCR followed. TCRdb re-derived calls from the multiplex PCR reads in MiXCR, one entry per CDR3 protein. The table shows roughly 610,000 distinct CDR3 sequences, with about 24% occurring only once. The sequence was collected from a woman between 18 and 29 years old with stable Graves' hyperthyroidism. Some clones in this sample may be carry-over from other donors' samples. Sequenced: peripheral blood.

The CDR3 loop reads CSAFPSGTYEQYF. The CDR3 nucleotides read TGCAGTGCTTTCCCTAGCGGAACCTACGAGCAGTACTTC. The J gene is TRBJ2-7, the V gene TRBV20-1; TRBD2 matches 7 bases. The CDR3 consists of 13 residues. The ends lost 5 bases at V and 2 bases at J; junction bases unmatched: 6. Per germline, CDR1 DFQATT and CDR2 SNEGSKA (reference sequence).